These 20 T cell receptor beta chains originate from one sample sequenced in a study of blood T cell repertoires in COVID-19. Libraries were prepared by immunoSEQ multiplex PCR; TCRdb keeps only in-frame clonotypes and omits some of them. The repertoire includes approximately 260,000 clones, over 80% of them detected once, and 10% to 13% sits in the top ten. Material: peripheral blood. The receptors were sampled from a woman in her 70s with COVID-19, enrolled during active disease.

This clone was picked up one time. The gene calls are TRBV6-5 and TRBJ2-3; TRBD1 aligns across 8 bases. The CDR3 sequence is 15 residues long. In germline, CDR1 is MNHEY, CDR2 SVGAGI. Trimming removed 6 bases from V and 3 bases from J; junction bases left unmatched: 8. CDR3 DNA: TGTGCCAGCAGAAAACAGGGGGTCGTGACAGATACGCAGTATTTT. Its protein product is CASRKQGVVTDTQYF.

The genes are TRBV6-2 or TRBV6-3 and TRBJ2-7, with 10 bases identical to TRBD1. The CDR3 covers 15 residues. V lost 2 bases and J lost 5; bases outside the gene matches: 6. Germline CDR1 is MNHEY and CDR2 is SVGEGT. CDR3 sequence: CASSYETGGFHEQYF. CDR3 nucleotides: TGTGCCAGCAGTTACGAGACAGGGGGCTTTCACGAGCAGTACTTC.

In the case of this clone: This same CDR3 is encoded by further DNA sequences in the sample. V usage is TRBV19 and J usage is TRBJ1-1; a possible D gene is TRBD1 (5 bases). The V gene lost 3 bases and the J gene lost 6 bases, with 5 bases spanning the gap. The CDR3 loop spans 11 amino acids. The germline CDR1 and CDR2 sequences are LNHDA and SQIVND (reference sequence). CDR3 nucleotides: TGTGCCAGTAGTATCAGGGCTGAAGCTTTCTTT. This codes for CASSIRAEAFF.

The CDR3 DNA sequence: TGTGCCAGCAGCCCAATATTCCTAGCGGGTAACACAGATACGCAGTATTTT. Translated, it gives CASSPIFLAGNTDTQYF. This chain links TRBV3-1 (or the pseudogene TRBV3-2) with TRBJ2-3; TRBD2 matches at 8 bases. The CDR3 is made up of 17 amino acids. CDR1 is LGHDT and CDR2 is YNNKEL in the germline V gene (reference sequence). The ends lost 4 bases at V and 2 bases at J; junction bases unmatched: 11.

The chain employs TRBV7-9 and TRBJ2-2, with D hard to call. Trimming took off 3 bases at V and 8 bases at J, with 16 bases between the two ends. The CDR3 covers 15 residues. The germline CDR1 and CDR2 sequences are SEHNR and FQNEAQ (reference sequence). CDR3 amino acids: CASSFDGRQAGELFF. In DNA form, the CDR3 reads TGTGCCAGCAGCTTCGACGGCAGGCAGGCGGGGGAGCTGTTTTTT.

Note on this clone: Other DNA sequences in the sample encode the same CDR3. This chain links TRBV28 with TRBJ1-6; no firm D call. The length of the CDR3 is 11 residues. Germline values: CDR1 MDHEN, CDR2 SYDVKM. V shed 5 bases and J shed 6 bases, with 2 bases lying between them. The DNA for the CDR3 is TGTGCCAGCAGTCGTAATTCACCCCTCCACTTT. It specifies CASSRNSPLHF.

V gene TRBV5-4 combines with J gene TRBJ2-1, with 11 positions matching TRBD1. CDR1 and CDR2 (germline): SGHNT, YYREEE (reference sequence). V dropped 6 bases and J dropped 8; count of bases not matched to a gene: 13. This CDR3 is built from 16 residues. CDR3 bases: TGTGCCAGCACCTCTACCGCTGGACAGGGGGCGCATGAGCAGTTCTTC. It yields the protein CASTSTAGQGAHEQFF.

The chain employs TRBV10-2 and TRBJ1-5; 8 bases map to TRBD1. CDR3 length: 16 residues. CDR1 is WSHSY, CDR2 SAAADI, per germline. V gave up 5 bases and J gave up 11 bases; unmatched junction bases: 17. CDR3 coding DNA: TGCGCCAGCAGTACTACAGGGGGAGGTGGTCGTGTGGCCCAGCATTTT. Translated, it gives CASSTTGGGGRVAQHF.

The rearrangement joins TRBV4-1 to TRBJ2-7; TRBD1 is a possible D gene (6 bases). Germline V gives CDR1 MGHRA, CDR2 YSYEKL. Trimming stripped 2 bases from V and 3 bases from J, with 11 bases between. The CDR3 consists of 14 residues. The CDR3 DNA sequence: TGCGCCAGCAGCCAACTCGGGACAAACTACGAGCAGTACTTC. Its translation is CASSQLGTNYEQYF.

This chain connects TRBV5-1 to TRBJ1-2; 7 positions agree with TRBD1. After removal of 1 base from V and 8 bases from J, the junction contained 14 bases not matched to a gene. Germline V gene sequence: CDR1 SGHRS, CDR2 YFSETQ. This CDR3 is 16 amino acids long. The CDR3 is CASSLRTNRGSGGYTF. The CDR3 DNA follows: TGCGCCAGCAGCTTGCGGACCAACAGGGGATCAGGCGGCTACACCTTC.

The J gene is TRBJ1-1, the V gene TRBV29-1; tentative D call: TRBD1 (5 bases). This CDR3 has 13 residues. Germline V gene sequence: CDR1 SQVTM, CDR2 ANQGSEA. Trimming left V 7 bases short and J 8 bases short, with 20 bases between. CDR3 sequence (DNA): TGCAGCGGGGGGATTGACAGCGCCACCGAAGCTTTCTTT. It codes for CSGGIDSATEAFF.

V and J are TRBV6-6 and TRBJ1-1; D remains unclear. V was clipped by 7 bases and J by 7 bases, with 13 bases between them. This CDR3 contains 12 residues. CDR1 and CDR2 from the germline V gene are MNHNY and SVGAGI (reference sequence). CDR3 coding DNA: TGTGCCAGCACCAGACAAGGAAATGAAGCTTTCTTT. It specifies CASTRQGNEAFF.

V usage is TRBV6-2 or TRBV6-3 and J usage is TRBJ2-1, with D maybe TRBD2 (6 bases). The CDR3 has 12 residues. V lost 2 bases to trimming and J lost 9 bases, with 8 bases between them. Germline V gene data show CDR1 as MNHEY and CDR2 as SVGEGT. DNA of the CDR3: TGTGCCAGCAGTTACCCCGGGGGTGAGCAGTTCTTC. It is translated as CASSYPGGEQFF.

The chain recombines TRBV7-8 with TRBJ1-3, with D perhaps TRBD1 (5 bases). Trimming stripped 0 bases from V and 0 bases from J, with 9 bases between. The CDR3 sequence is 16 residues long. CDR1 and CDR2 (germline): SGHVS, FQNEAQ. This CDR3 reads CASSLAQAISGNTIYF. CDR3 coding DNA: TGTGCCAGCAGCTTAGCACAGGCAATCTCTGGAAACACCATATATTTT.

The chain couples TRBV19 to TRBJ2-7; TRBD1 is a possible D gene (6 bases). Germline CDR1 LNHDA, CDR2 SQIVND (reference sequence). The CDR3 sequence is 15 residues long. The ends were cut back, 3 bases at V and 3 bases at J, with 15 bases in the middle. The CDR3 coding sequence is TGTGCCAGTAGTATTTCAGGGGCCGGCGACTACGAGCAGTACTTC. This translates into CASSISGAGDYEQYF.

This rearrangement joins TRBV6-6 to TRBJ1-1; 10 bases line up with TRBD1. The CDR3 contains 15 residues. V was clipped by 5 bases and J by 1 base; unmatched bases: 4. Germline CDR1 and CDR2: MNHNY and SVGAGI (reference sequence). The DNA of the CDR3 is TGTGCCAGCAGTCAAGGACAGGGGGGGAACACTGAAGCTTTCTTT. Amino acids: CASSQGQGGNTEAFF.

J is TRBJ2-5 and V is TRBV6-2 or TRBV6-3; 10 nucleotides agree with TRBD2. V was clipped by 2 bases and J by 3 bases; unmatched bases: 6. CDR3 length: 16 residues. Germline assignment: CDR1 MNHEY and CDR2 SVGEGT. The DNA for the CDR3 is TGTGCCAGCAGTTACCTAGCGGGAGAGGCCAAAGAGACCCAGTACTTC. It codes for CASSYLAGEAKETQYF.

This chain links TRBV5-1 with TRBJ2-1, with D perhaps matching TRBD1 (5 bases). The CDR3 is 14 amino acids. Germline V gene sequence: CDR1 SGHRS, CDR2 YFSETQ. V lost 4 bases and J 6 bases, leaving 14 bases between the germline ends. This CDR3 reads CASSQGPQGNEQFF. CDR3 nucleotide sequence: TGCGCCAGCAGCCAGGGCCCTCAGGGCAATGAGCAGTTCTTC. Full variable domain (missing parts from reference TRBV5-1 and TRBJ2-1): KAGVTQTPRYLIKTRGQQVTLSCSPISGHRSVSWYQQTPGQGLQFLFEYFSETQRNKGNFPGRFSGRQFSNSRSEMNVSTLELGDSALYLCASSQGPQGNEQFFGPGTRLTVL.

The chain recombines TRBV6-2 or TRBV6-3 with TRBJ2-2, with TRBD2 identical over 10 bases. CDR1 MNHEY and CDR2 SVGEGT come from the germline V gene. The length of the CDR3 is 18 residues. With 0 bases clipped from V and 4 bases from J, the junction kept 8 bases outside the gene matches. The DNA for the CDR3 is TGTGCCAGCAGTTACTCGACTACCGGGACTAGCGTCACCGGGGAGCTGTTTTTT. Translating it yields CASSYSTTGTSVTGELFF.

This clone was counted once. This rearrangement joins TRBV4-1 to TRBJ2-7, with D perhaps matching TRBD1 (6 bases). The V and J ends lost 0 bases and 5 bases respectively, with 11 bases between them. The germline V gene encodes CDR1 MGHRA and CDR2 YSYEKL. The CDR3 sequence is 14 residues long. The CDR3 region is CASSQDMGADEQYF. The CDR3 DNA reads TGCGCCAGCAGCCAAGATATGGGGGCCGACGAGCAGTACTTC.